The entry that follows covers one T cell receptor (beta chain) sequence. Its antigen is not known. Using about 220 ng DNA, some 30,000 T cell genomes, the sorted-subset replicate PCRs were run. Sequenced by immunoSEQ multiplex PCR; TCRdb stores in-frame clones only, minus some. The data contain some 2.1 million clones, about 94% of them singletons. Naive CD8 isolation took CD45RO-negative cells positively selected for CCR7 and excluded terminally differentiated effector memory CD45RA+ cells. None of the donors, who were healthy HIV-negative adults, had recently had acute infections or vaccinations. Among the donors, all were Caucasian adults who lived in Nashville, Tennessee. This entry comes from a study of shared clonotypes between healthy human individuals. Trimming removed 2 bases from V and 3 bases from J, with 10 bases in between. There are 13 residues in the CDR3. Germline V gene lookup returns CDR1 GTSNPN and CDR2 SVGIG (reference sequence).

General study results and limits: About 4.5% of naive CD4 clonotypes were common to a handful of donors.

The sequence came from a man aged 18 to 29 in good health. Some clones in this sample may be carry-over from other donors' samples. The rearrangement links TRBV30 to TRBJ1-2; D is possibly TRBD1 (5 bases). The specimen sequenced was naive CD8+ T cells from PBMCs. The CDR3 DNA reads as TGTGCCTGGAGTCCGACAGAACACTATGGCTACACCTTC. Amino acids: CAWSPTEHYGYTF.